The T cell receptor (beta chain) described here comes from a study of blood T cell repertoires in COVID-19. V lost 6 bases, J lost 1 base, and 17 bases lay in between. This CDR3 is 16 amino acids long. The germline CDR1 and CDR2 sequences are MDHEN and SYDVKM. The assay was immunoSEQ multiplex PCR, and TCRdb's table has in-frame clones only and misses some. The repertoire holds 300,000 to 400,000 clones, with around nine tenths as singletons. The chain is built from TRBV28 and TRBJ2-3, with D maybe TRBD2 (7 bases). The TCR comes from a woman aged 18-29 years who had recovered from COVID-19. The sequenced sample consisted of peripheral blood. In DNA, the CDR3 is TGTGCCAGCAGCCCCCCGGGGGGCTCTCGCACAGATACGCAGTATTTT. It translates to CASSPPGGSRTDTQYF.